One and the same sample provided the 29 T cell receptor beta chains below, sequenced in a study of regulatory T cells in long-lasting Graves disease. Arm-PCR of CDR3 regions with iRepertoire HTBI primers generated TCR beta libraries. A single record per CDR3 protein comes from TCRdb applying MiXCR to the multiplex PCR reads. The table has 300,000 to 400,000 distinct CDR3 sequences, over 15% seen once. Documented time point: newly diagnosed GD, antithyroid drugs for less than 3 months. Following extraction of RNA from PBMCs, that RNA was used to make the TCR library. These data were also reused for a study on T cells in Graves' hyperthyroidism and ophthalmopathy.

The sequencing used peripheral blood mononuclear cells (PBMCs), collected at new diagnosis, from a patient treated with antithyroid drugs. The receptors shown here come from a man in his forties with Graves disease.

This clonotype was counted ten times or more. J is TRBJ1-5 and V is TRBV19, with TRBD1 matching 10 bases. J was trimmed by 3 bases and V by 3 bases; bases with no gene match: 2. The CDR3 totals 15 residues. CDR1 and CDR2 from the germline V gene are LNHDA and SQIVND (reference sequence). The CDR3 nucleotides are TGTGCCAGTAGTATGGGACAGGGGCTCAATCAGCCCCAGCATTTT. Translation: CASSMGQGLNQPQHF.

At least ten counts were recorded for this clonotype. This rearrangement joins TRBV6-2 or TRBV6-3 to TRBJ2-5; TRBD2 matches at 9 bases. CDR3 length: 14 amino acids. The germline V gene has CDR1 MNHEY and CDR2 SVGEGT. V shed 7 bases, J shed 5 bases, and the junction held 8 bases outside the gene matches. CDR3 nucleotides: TGTGCCAGCATGGGACTAGCCCAGGGCGAGACCCAGTACTTC. Protein product: CASMGLAQGETQYF.

This clonotype was detected ten times or more. The chain carries TRBV5-1 and TRBJ2-2; 12 bases map to TRBD2. The junction had 8 bases not matched to a gene; V was cut back by 2 bases and J by 3 bases. The length of the CDR3 is 18 residues. Per germline, CDR1 SGHRS and CDR2 YFSETQ. CDR3 in DNA: TGCGCCAGCAGCTTTCGTACTAGCGGGGGGCCTCACACCGGGGAGCTGTTTTTT. It specifies CASSFRTSGGPHTGELFF.

This clonotype occurred many times. This chain uses TRBV2 with TRBJ1-2; TRBD1 aligns across 8 bases. CDR3 length: 14 residues. Germline V lookup: CDR1 SNHLY, CDR2 FYNNEI. V was pared by 5 bases and J by 4 bases, with 6 bases of the junction left unmatched. The CDR3 region is CASSTGQGGYGYTF. CDR3 nucleotide sequence: TGTGCCAGCAGTACCGGACAGGGAGGCTATGGCTACACCTTC.

This clonotype was observed a few times. The V gene is TRBV12-3 or TRBV12-4, the J gene TRBJ2-2, with D uncertain. Trimming removed 2 bases from V and 7 bases from J, with 8 bases in between. This CDR3 has 13 residues. The CDR3 region has the DNA TGTGCCAGCAGTTTATTCCGCCTCGGGGAGCTGTTTTTT. Protein sequence: CASSLFRLGELFF.

This clonotype was counted many times. V gene TRBV6-1 combines with J gene TRBJ2-7; 9 bases are a match to TRBD1. CDR3 length: 15 amino acids. V was clipped by 0 bases and J by 3 bases; unmatched bases: 3. In germline, CDR1 is MNHNS, CDR2 SASEGT. For the CDR3, the DNA is TGTGCCAGCAGTGAAGCAGGACAGGGGTTCTACGAGCAGTACTTC. This gives the protein CASSEAGQGFYEQYF.

In its sample, this clonotype was seen many times. The V and J genes are TRBV5-1 and TRBJ1-1; D is perhaps TRBD1 (5 bases). The CDR3 loop spans 13 amino acids. Germline CDR1 SGHRS, CDR2 YFSETQ. The V gene lost 1 base and the J gene lost 5 bases, with 9 bases spanning the gap. CDR3 residues: CASSLLAGTEAFF. DNA of the CDR3: TGCGCCAGCAGCTTGTTGGCAGGGACTGAAGCTTTCTTT. Complete variable domain (other parts from reference TRBV5-1 and TRBJ1-1): KAGVTQTPRYLIKTRGQQVTLSCSPISGHRSVSWYQQTPGQGLQFLFEYFSETQRNKGNFPGRFSGRQFSNSRSEMNVSTLELGDSALYLCASSLLAGTEAFFGQGTRLTVV.

The DNA of the CDR3 is TGTGCCAGCGGAGGGGGGCACTCTGGAAACACCATATATTTT. Translating gives CASGGGHSGNTIYF. The chain has TRBV6-1 and TRBJ1-3, with D perhaps TRBD1 (6 bases). Germline lookup yields CDR1 MNHNS and CDR2 SASEGT. The CDR3 has 14 residues. V was clipped by 8 bases and J by 0 bases, with 11 bases between them.

In this sample, this clonotype turned up a few times. The genes are TRBV19 and TRBJ2-7, with D possibly being TRBD1 (6 bases). The CDR3 has 14 residues. V shed 3 bases and J shed 4 bases, with 13 bases lying between them. Germline V CDR1 and CDR2: LNHDA, SQIVND (reference sequence). The CDR3 DNA reads TGTGCCAGTAGTATTGGGCCCAGGGGTTACGAGCAGTACTTC. It translates to CASSIGPRGYEQYF.

A remark on this clonotype: A read error may account for a junction end that differs from germline. The chain joins TRBV5-6 to TRBJ2-3, with TRBD2 identical over 14 bases. The CDR3 sequence is 13 residues long. CDR1 is SGHDT and CDR2 is YYEEEE in the germline V gene. DNA for the CDR3: TGTGCCAGCAGCACCGGGACTAGCGGGGGTGTTATTTTT. It encodes CASSTGTSGGVIF.

This clonotype was seen a few times. The chain combines TRBV12-3 or TRBV12-4 with TRBJ2-1; D possibly corresponds to TRBD2 (7 bases). Trimming removed 4 bases from V and 0 bases from J, with 13 bases in between. The CDR3 is made up of 16 amino acids. The chain's CDR3 is CASSSGGGASYNEQFF. The CDR3 bases are TGTGCCAGCAGTTCTGGGGGGGGGGCCTCCTACAATGAGCAGTTCTTC.

The table lists this clonotype with many counts. The chain has TRBV12-3 or TRBV12-4 and TRBJ1-5, with 8 bases identical to TRBD1. CDR3 length equals 16 residues. V dropped 3 bases and J dropped 4; count of bases not matched to a gene: 8. CDR3 in amino acids: CASSFGGDRRNQPQHF. The CDR3, as DNA: TGTGCCAGCAGTTTCGGTGGGGACAGGCGAAATCAGCCCCAGCATTTT.

This clonotype was recorded a few times. The CDR3 DNA follows: TGTGCCACCAGTGATCATCGGGGGGGGGGTCAGCCCCAGCATTTT. This sequence encodes CATSDHRGGGQPQHF. This sequence joins TRBV24-1 and TRBJ1-5, with TRBD1 as a possible D gene (5 bases). Looked up from germline, CDR1 is KGHDR and CDR2 is SFDVKD. This CDR3 has 15 amino acids. Trimming took off 3 bases at V and 6 bases at J, with 14 bases between the two ends.

This clonotype came up many times. Germline is not matched at one junction end, which may reflect a read error. This rearrangement joins TRBV5-1 to TRBJ2-2; D could derive from TRBD1 or TRBD2 (5 bases each). CDR1 is SGHRS and CDR2 is YFSETQ in the germline V gene. The CDR3 has 17 amino acids. CDR3 protein: CASSLGLDTSITGKLFF. The DNA for the CDR3 is TGCGCCAGCAGCTTGGGACTGGACACGTCGATCACCGGGAAGCTGTTTTTT.

This clonotype was found many times. J is TRBJ1-5 and V is TRBV12-3 or TRBV12-4; D call uncertain. V shed 7 bases and J shed 7 bases, with 20 bases lying between them. CDR3 length: 15 amino acids. CDR3 coding DNA: TGTGCCAGCACCCCTAGCGAATGGGCGGGGCAGCCCCAGCATTTT. Its translation is CASTPSEWAGQPQHF.

This chain connects TRBV25-1 to TRBJ2-3; maybe TRBD2 (5 bases). V shed 4 bases and J shed 2 bases, with 19 bases lying between them. The germline V gene encodes CDR1 MGHDK and CDR2 SYGVNS. The CDR3 sequence is 17 residues long. The CDR3, as DNA: TGTGCCAGCAGTGGATACCCGGGCGACGGGGACACAGATACGCAGTATTTT. Translated: CASSGYPGDGDTDTQYF.

This clonotype was observed many times. The chain recombines TRBV5-6 with TRBJ2-7; D not resolved. Per germline, CDR1 SGHDT and CDR2 YYEEEE. The CDR3 is 12 residues long. V gave up 2 bases and J gave up 6 bases, with 9 bases separating them. Here the CDR3 reads CASSFRRAEQYF. CDR3 nucleotide sequence: TGTGCCAGCAGCTTTAGACGGGCCGAGCAGTACTTC.

The gene calls are TRBV5-1 and TRBJ2-1; TRBD2 matches 8 bases. CDR3 length: 18 amino acids. Germline lookup yields CDR1 SGHRS and CDR2 YFSETQ. Losses at the gene ends were 0 bases for V and 4 bases for J; bases not matched to a gene: 12. The CDR3 coding sequence is TGCGCCAGCAGCTTGGGAGTTGCGGGGGGCGGAAAATACAATGAGCAGTTCTTC. It is translated as CASSLGVAGGGKYNEQFF.

This clonotype showed up just a few times. V usage is TRBV5-1 and J usage is TRBJ2-2; D not certain. Deletions cut 3 bases from V and 0 bases from J, with 6 bases between. CDR1 and CDR2 from the germline V gene are SGHRS and YFSETQ. This CDR3 is 14 amino acids long. The CDR3 loop reads CASSSQPNTGELFF. In DNA form, the CDR3 reads TGCGCCAGCAGCTCACAACCGAACACCGGGGAGCTGTTTTTT.

This clonotype was detected many times. The rearrangement uses TRBV7-8 and TRBJ2-3, with D tentatively TRBD2 (5 bases). CDR1 and CDR2 from the germline V gene are SGHVS and FQNEAQ. CDR3 length: 16 amino acids. Trimming pared 5 bases from V and 2 bases from J, leaving 17 bases between. In nucleotides, the CDR3 is TGTGCCAGCAGCCCGGACTGGAGAGAGATCACAGATACGCAGTATTTT. Translating it yields CASSPDWREITDTQYF.

This clonotype was seen many times. The V gene is TRBV9, the J gene TRBJ2-1; 7 nucleotides align to TRBD2. Germline trimming cut 4 bases from V and 9 bases from J; bases unmatched to any gene: 4. Germline V gene sequence: CDR1 SGDLS, CDR2 YYNGEE. This CDR3 is 12 amino acids long. The CDR3 reads CASSRTGGEQFF. The CDR3 bases are TGTGCCAGCAGCCGAACGGGGGGTGAGCAGTTCTTC.

This clonotype showed up many times. The genes are TRBV7-9 and TRBJ2-5; 9 bases are shared with TRBD1. Trimming cost V 5 bases and J 2 bases; bases outside gene matches: 6. The germline gives CDR1 SEHNR, CDR2 FQNEAQ (reference sequence). The CDR3 is 15 residues long. The DNA of the CDR3 is TGTGCCAGCAGCCCACGGGACAGGGCGCAAGAGACCCAGTACTTC. It codes for CASSPRDRAQETQYF.

This rearrangement joins TRBV19 to TRBJ2-1, with 8 bases fitting TRBD1. With 0 bases clipped from V and 3 bases from J, the junction kept 4 bases outside the gene matches. The CDR3 runs 16 residues. Germline V gene data show CDR1 as LNHDA and CDR2 as SQIVND (reference sequence). The CDR3 spells CASSIETGVNYNEQFF. CDR3 sequence (DNA): TGTGCCAGTAGTATAGAGACAGGGGTTAACTACAATGAGCAGTTCTTC.

With regard to this clonotype: A read error is possible here, since a much larger clone lies one base away. The chain employs TRBV28 and TRBJ1-6; the D gene is possibly TRBD1 (5 bases). The germline V gene encodes CDR1 MDHEN and CDR2 SYDVKM. The CDR3 contains 12 residues. V was trimmed by 8 bases and J by 12 bases, leaving 14 bases between them. CDR3: CASGGRGLPLHF. The CDR3 coding sequence is TGTGCCAGCGGCGGACGGGGCTTACCCCTCCACTTT.

This clonotype was seen repeatedly, ten times or more. The chain employs TRBV18 and TRBJ2-2; a weak D match, TRBD1 (5 bases). Trimming pared 1 base from V and 3 bases from J, leaving 12 bases between. This CDR3 is built from 16 residues. Germline CDR1 and CDR2: KGHSH and LQKENI. CDR3 sequence: CASSPLNIRDTGELFF. The CDR3 DNA reads as TGTGCCAGCTCACCACTGAACATCAGGGACACCGGGGAGCTGTTTTTT.

This clonotype has a count of ten or more. The rearrangement uses TRBV20-1 and TRBJ2-3; 9 bases line up with TRBD1. Trimming removed 6 bases from V and 6 bases from J; junction bases left unmatched: 4. Germline V gives CDR1 DFQATT, CDR2 SNEGSKA (reference sequence). The CDR3 totals 12 residues. The chain's CDR3 is CSAPDRGDTQYF. CDR3 DNA sequence: TGCAGTGCCCCGGACAGGGGTGATACGCAGTATTTT.

This clonotype appeared many times. The gene calls are TRBV6-1 and TRBJ2-4, with 7 bases identical to TRBD1. Germline V gene lookup returns CDR1 MNHNS and CDR2 SASEGT. The CDR3 consists of 17 residues. Trimming removed 7 bases from V and 4 bases from J; junction bases left unmatched: 16. CDR3 coding DNA: TGTGCCAGCATTCATACAAAGGATTCGGGACAGAAAAACATTCAGTACTTC. Translation gives CASIHTKDSGQKNIQYF.

This clonotype was detected only a few times. The chain recombines TRBV30 with TRBJ1-5, with D unresolved. V lost 4 bases and J lost 4, with 17 bases in between. Germline V lookup: CDR1 GTSNPN, CDR2 SVGIG (reference sequence). CDR3 length equals 15 residues. CDR3 in DNA: TGTGCCTGGACCCCCGGCACCCTTAGGAATCAGCCCCAGCATTTT. Translating gives CAWTPGTLRNQPQHF.

The chain is built from TRBV29-1 and TRBJ2-5; 9 bases agree with TRBD1. The ends lost 7 bases at V and 7 bases at J; junction bases unmatched: 13. Germline values: CDR1 SQVTM, CDR2 ANQGSEA. This CDR3 is 14 amino acids long. CDR3 protein: CSAPDRGGSSTQYF. The CDR3 nucleotides are TGCAGCGCACCTGACAGGGGGGGCTCTTCGACCCAGTACTTC.